The 25 T cell receptor beta chains reported below all come from one sample, sequenced in a study of blood T cell repertoires in COVID-19. Generated by immunoSEQ multiplex PCR, the TCRdb table keeps only in-frame clones and is missing some. This table holds approximately 480,000 clones, approximately 90% found once. Sequencing input: PBMCs or T cells enriched from blood (not recorded which). The receptors shown here come from a woman between 18 and 29 years old who had recovered from COVID-19.

The chain couples TRBV30 to TRBJ2-5; the D gene is possibly TRBD2 (6 bases). Trimming took 0 bases from V and 5 from J, leaving 19 bases between them. Per germline, CDR1 GTSNPN and CDR2 SVGIG (reference sequence). CDR3 length: 16 residues. CDR3 nucleotide sequence: TGTGCCTGGAGTGTACTTGGTTCGGGGGAGAGTGAGACCCAGTACTTC. Its protein product is CAWSVLGSGESETQYF.

The V gene is TRBV5-1, the J gene TRBJ1-1; possibly TRBD1 for D (6 bases). The CDR3 sequence is 16 residues long. Trimming pared 0 bases from V and 2 bases from J, leaving 14 bases between. Germline values: CDR1 SGHRS, CDR2 YFSETQ. The CDR3 bases are TGCGCCAGCAGCTTGGCCCCAGGACAGACAAACACTGAAGCTTTCTTT. Translated: CASSLAPGQTNTEAFF.

The rearrangement links TRBV19 to TRBJ1-5, with D tentatively TRBD1 (5 bases). CDR1 and CDR2 (germline): LNHDA, SQIVND (reference sequence). With 3 bases removed from V and 4 bases from J, the gap between germline ends came to 16 bases. This CDR3 is 16 amino acids long. The CDR3 sequence: CASSMGGWSWNQPQHF. CDR3 nucleotide sequence: TGTGCCAGTAGTATGGGGGGATGGAGTTGGAATCAGCCCCAGCATTTT.

The chain links TRBV28 to TRBJ2-1, with 9 positions matching TRBD1. CDR3 length equals 15 residues. With 4 bases clipped from V and 5 bases from J, the junction kept 6 bases outside the gene matches. Germline CDR1 reads MDHEN; CDR2 reads SYDVKM. CDR3 DNA: TGTGCCAGCAGTTATACGGGACAGGGTAACAATGAGCAGTTCTTC. Translated: CASSYTGQGNNEQFF.

V gene TRBV18 combines with J gene TRBJ1-3; D unresolved. Germline loops: CDR1 KGHSH, CDR2 LQKENI. V lost 2 bases, J lost 8 bases, and 22 bases lay in between. CDR3 length equals 17 residues. CDR3 bases: TGTGCCAGCTCACCAGGATTAACAGCGGAATATCGGGACACCATATATTTT. It codes for CASSPGLTAEYRDTIYF. The whole variable domain, filled in from reference TRBV18 and TRBJ1-3, reads NAGVMQNPRHLVRRRGQEARLRCSPMKGHSHVYWYRQLPEEGLKFMVYLQKENIIDESGMPKERFSAEFPKEGPSILRIQQVVRGDSAAYFCASSPGLTAEYRDTIYFGEGSWLTVV.

This clone was found once. V gene TRBV2 combines with J gene TRBJ1-2; D perhaps matches TRBD1 (6 bases). Trimming removed 6 bases at V and 8 bases at J, with 16 bases between. Germline V gene sequence: CDR1 SNHLY, CDR2 FYNNEI. This CDR3 spans 13 amino acids. The CDR3 region is CASRPDRTGGYTF. Written as DNA, the CDR3 is TGTGCCAGCAGACCTGACAGGACCGGGGGCTACACCTTC. Supplemented by reference TRBV2 and TRBJ1-2, the full variable domain reads EPEVTQTPSHQVTQMGQEVILRCVPISNHLYFYWYRQILGQKVEFLVSFYNNEISEKSEIFDDQFSVERPDGSNFTLKIRSTKLEDSAMYFCASRPDRTGGYTFGSGTRLTVV.

The table lists this clone with a few counts. In nucleotides, the CDR3 is TGTGCCAGCAGCCCTTTAGCGGGACCCTCCTACGAGCAGTACTTC. Translated, it gives CASSPLAGPSYEQYF. The chain joins TRBV5-5 to TRBJ2-7, with 8 bases lining up with TRBD2. CDR1 and CDR2 from the germline V gene are SGHKS and YYEKEE (reference sequence). The CDR3 is 15 amino acids. The J segment lost 0 bases and the V segment lost 4 bases, leaving 6 bases of the junction unmatched.

This clone was counted a few times. The rearrangement uses TRBV15 and TRBJ2-3, with D possibly matching TRBD2 (6 bases). This CDR3 spans 13 amino acids. Trimming removed 0 bases from V and 5 bases from J, with 6 bases in between. The germline gives CDR1 LNHNV, CDR2 YYDKDF (reference sequence). The CDR3 here is CATSREGGDTQYF. Written as DNA, the CDR3 is TGTGCCACCAGCAGAGAGGGGGGAGATACGCAGTATTTT. Together with reference TRBV15 and TRBJ2-3, the CDR3 gives the full variable domain: DAMVIQNPRYQVTQFGKPVTLSCSQTLNHNVMYWYQQKSSQAPKLLFHYYDKDFNNEADTPDNFQSRRPNTSFCFLDIRSPGLGDTAMYLCATSREGGDTQYFGPGTRLTVL.

The rearrangement uses TRBV7-9 and TRBJ1-1; no reliable D call. CDR1 SEHNR and CDR2 FQNEAQ come from the germline V gene (reference sequence). V lost 6 bases and J 2 bases, leaving 10 bases between the germline ends. The CDR3 spans 13 residues. The CDR3 sequence is CASRRSYNTEAFF. For the CDR3, the DNA is TGTGCCAGCAGACGTAGCTATAACACTGAAGCTTTCTTT.

The rearrangement uses TRBV23-1 and TRBJ2-7, with 9 positions matching TRBD1. TRBV23-1 is placed among ORFs of uncertain function. This CDR3 is 15 amino acids long. The V and J ends lost 4 bases and 2 bases, in that order; junction bases with no gene match: 6. CDR3 amino acids: CASSRGTGTPYEQYF. CDR3 nucleotides: TGCGCCAGCAGTCGGGGGACAGGGACCCCCTACGAGCAGTACTTC.

The CDR3 loop reads CAIIVRDRGPYGYTF. The CDR3 region has the DNA TGTGCCATCATTGTACGGGACAGGGGTCCCTATGGCTACACCTTC. The V gene is TRBV2, the J gene TRBJ1-2; 10 positions agree with TRBD1. With 10 bases clipped from V and 4 bases from J, the junction kept 12 bases outside the gene matches. This CDR3 is built from 15 residues. In germline, CDR1 is SNHLY, CDR2 FYNNEI.

This chain connects TRBV20-1 to TRBJ2-1; a weak D match, TRBD1 (5 bases). V shed 3 bases and J shed 0 bases, with 12 bases lying between them. This CDR3 spans 15 amino acids. The germline CDR1 and CDR2 sequences are DFQATT and SNEGSKA (reference sequence). The CDR3 coding sequence is TGCAGTGCTAGTGAAGACAGCGACTCCTACAATGAGCAGTTCTTC. Its protein product is CSASEDSDSYNEQFF.

The rearrangement uses TRBV5-1 and TRBJ2-5, with D tentatively TRBD2 (5 bases). Germline assignment: CDR1 SGHRS and CDR2 YFSETQ. Trimming pared 6 bases from V and 1 base from J, leaving 10 bases between. CDR3 size: 13 residues. This CDR3 reads CASKTTPQETQYF. The CDR3 DNA sequence: TGCGCCAGCAAGACTACCCCCCAAGAGACCCAGTACTTC.

CDR3 in amino acids: CASSLAKGQINSPLHF. DNA of the CDR3: TGTGCCAGCAGCTTGGCCAAGGGGCAGATTAATTCACCCCTCCACTTT. V gene TRBV5-4 combines with J gene TRBJ1-6, with TRBD1 as a possible D gene (5 bases). V lost 0 bases and J lost 6, with 13 bases in between. CDR3 length: 16 amino acids. Germline V lookup: CDR1 SGHNT, CDR2 YYREEE (reference sequence). The full variable domain, its missing parts supplied by reference TRBV5-4 and TRBJ1-6, is ETGVTQSPTHLIKTRGQQVTLRCSSQSGHNTVSWYQQALGQGPQFIFQYYREEENGRGNFPPRFSGLQFPNYSSELNVNALELDDSALYLCASSLAKGQINSPLHFGNGTRLTVT.

The CDR3 here is CATSDYGNTGELFF. CDR3 DNA sequence: TGTGCCACCAGTGATTACGGGAACACCGGGGAGCTGTTTTTT. The chain combines TRBV24-1 with TRBJ2-2; D not resolved. This CDR3 is 14 amino acids long. The V and J ends lost 2 bases and 1 base respectively, with 4 bases between them. CDR1 is KGHDR and CDR2 is SFDVKD in the germline V gene.

The rearrangement links TRBV12-3 or TRBV12-4 to TRBJ2-5; D not resolved. The CDR3 has 12 amino acids. The V end was cut by 5 bases, the J end by 6 bases, with 10 bases between. The CDR3 here is CASSRGLKTQYF. The CDR3 DNA follows: TGTGCCAGCAGTAGAGGTTTGAAGACCCAGTACTTC.

This chain connects TRBV11-2 to TRBJ2-7; 7 nucleotides agree with TRBD2. The CDR3 totals 15 residues. Trimming removed 1 base from V and 0 bases from J; junction bases left unmatched: 3. Germline values: CDR1 SGHAT, CDR2 FQNNGV. The DNA of the CDR3 is TGTGCCAGCAGCTTAGTCCGGGGGGACTCCTACGAGCAGTACTTC. Amino acid sequence: CASSLVRGDSYEQYF.

The chain recombines TRBV23-1 with TRBJ1-6; TRBD1 might be the D (5 bases). TRBV23-1 is reported as an ORF; its role is uncertain. V lost 4 bases to trimming and J lost 3 bases, with 22 bases between them. The CDR3 contains 19 residues. DNA for the CDR3: TGCGCCAGCAGTCCGGTTGGCAGGGATTCAGACATCTATAATTCACCCCTCCACTTT. Translating gives CASSPVGRDSDIYNSPLHF.

The chain carries TRBV30 and TRBJ2-7, with a weak D call TRBD2 (7 bases). This CDR3 region has 15 residues. The V gene lost 2 bases and the J gene lost 2 bases, with 16 bases spanning the gap. In germline, CDR1 is GTSNPN, CDR2 SVGIG (reference sequence). CDR3 sequence (DNA): TGTGCCTGGAGTCGAGGGGGGGCCTTTACCTACGAGCAGTACTTC. The encoded protein is CAWSRGGAFTYEQYF.

The chain recombines TRBV5-6 with TRBJ1-1; D might be TRBD1 (6 bases). V lost 0 bases and J lost 3, with 12 bases in between. CDR3 length: 15 amino acids. CDR1 is SGHDT, CDR2 YYEEEE, per germline. CDR3 region: CASSLAGALHTEAFF. The CDR3 bases are TGTGCCAGCAGCTTGGCAGGGGCTTTGCACACTGAAGCTTTCTTT. Full variable domain (remainder filled in from reference TRBV5-6 and TRBJ1-1): DAGVTQSPTHLIKTRGQQVTLRCSPKSGHDTVSWYQQALGQGPQFIFQYYEEEERQRGNFPDRFSGHQFPNYSSELNVNALLLGDSALYLCASSLAGALHTEAFFGQGTRLTVV.

This chain uses TRBV28 with TRBJ2-7, with 9 bases that match TRBD1. This CDR3 has 15 residues. J was trimmed by 1 base and V by 1 base; bases with no gene match: 2. Germline CDR1 is MDHEN and CDR2 is SYDVKM. The CDR3 here is CASSLFDRGSYEQYF. The CDR3 DNA reads as TGTGCCAGCAGTTTATTCGACAGGGGGTCCTACGAGCAGTACTTC.

This clone occurred a few times. The rearrangement links TRBV4-2 to TRBJ1-2, with 8 bases aligning to TRBD1. CDR1 LGHNA and CDR2 YNFKEQ come from the germline V gene. V shed 0 bases and J 4 bases; nucleotides not matched to a gene: 13. The CDR3 totals 18 residues. CDR3 DNA: TGTGCCAGCAGCCAAGAAGAGACAGGGGCCATGAGCCTCTATGGCTACACCTTC. Translation: CASSQEETGAMSLYGYTF.

The rearrangement joins TRBV7-2 to TRBJ1-2, with a possible D match to TRBD1 (5 bases). Looked up from germline, CDR1 is SGHTA and CDR2 is FQGNSA. V lost 5 bases to trimming and J lost 8 bases, with 12 bases between them. The CDR3 spans 12 residues. CDR3 protein: CASSPWGEGYTF. The CDR3, as DNA: TGTGCCAGCAGCCCCTGGGGGGAAGGCTACACCTTC.

This chain joins TRBV12-3 or TRBV12-4 and TRBJ1-5; D possibly corresponds to TRBD1 (6 bases). CDR3 length equals 13 residues. V was clipped by 6 bases and J by 7 bases, with 13 bases between them. CDR3 sequence (DNA): TGTGCCAGCAGCCAACAGGGTGGGCAGCCCCAGCATTTT. Its translation is CASSQQGGQPQHF.

The chain carries TRBV15 and TRBJ2-3; TRBD1 aligns across 9 bases. CDR1 is LNHNV and CDR2 is YYDKDF in the germline V gene (reference sequence). After removal of 2 bases from V and 4 bases from J, the junction contained 10 bases not matched to a gene. The CDR3 contains 17 residues. CDR3 bases: TGTGCCACCAGCAGATTCCCCGGGACAGGGATGCCAGATACGCAGTATTTT. As protein: CATSRFPGTGMPDTQYF.